What follows are 21 T cell receptor beta chains derived from one specimen sequenced in a study of cytomegalovirus exposure and HLA in healthy donors. 60 Vbeta and 13 Jbeta primers were used in PCR. Generated by immunoSEQ multiplex PCR, the TCRdb table keeps only in-frame clones and is missing some. This sample has some 150,000 clones, with around 75% found just once. Sequenced sample: PBMCs. The origin of the receptors is a female donor in good health and CMV-seronegative.

This clone has only one observation. The chain joins TRBV19 to TRBJ1-5; D might be TRBD1 (6 bases). Germline loops: CDR1 LNHDA, CDR2 SQIVND (reference sequence). This CDR3 is 12 amino acids long. Trimming shortened V by 4 bases and J by 9 bases, and 10 bases separated the two germline ends. In nucleotides, the CDR3 is TGTGCCAGTAGTACCCAGACAGGGCCCCAGCATTTT. Its translation is CASSTQTGPQHF.

This clone was counted between two and nine times. The chain links TRBV5-1 to TRBJ2-1; perhaps TRBD1 as D (6 bases). The V gene lost 4 bases and the J gene lost 5 bases, with 16 bases spanning the gap. Germline values: CDR1 SGHRS, CDR2 YFSETQ. The CDR3 sequence is 15 residues long. The CDR3 here is CASSVLLGANNEQFF. The CDR3 DNA follows: TGCGCCAGCAGCGTCCTTTTGGGGGCCAACAATGAGCAGTTCTTC.

V and J are TRBV2 and TRBJ2-1, with D unresolved. Trimming removed 8 bases from V and 4 bases from J, with 15 bases in between. The CDR3 has 14 residues. Germline V gene sequence: CDR1 SNHLY, CDR2 FYNNEI. CDR3 DNA sequence: TGTGCCAGCTCCGCGCACTCGATGTACAATGAGCAGTTCTTC. As protein: CASSAHSMYNEQFF.

A few counts support this clone. The chain combines TRBV7-9 with TRBJ2-7; the D gene is possibly TRBD2 (6 bases). V lost 4 bases, J lost 1 base, and 11 bases lay in between. Germline values: CDR1 SEHNR, CDR2 FQNEAQ (reference sequence). CDR3 length equals 14 residues. The CDR3: CASSSRDFSYEQYF. CDR3 in DNA: TGTGCCAGCAGCTCGCGGGACTTTTCCTACGAGCAGTACTTC. Variable domain in full (rest from reference TRBV7-9 and TRBJ2-7): DTGVSQNPRHKITKRGQNVTFRCDPISEHNRLYWYRQTLGQGPEFLTYFQNEAQLEKSRLLSDRFSAERPKGSFSTLEIQRTEQGDSAMYLCASSSRDFSYEQYFGPGTRLTVT.

The chain is built from TRBV28 and TRBJ1-1; D may be TRBD1 (5 bases). Deletions cut 8 bases from V and 5 bases from J, with 12 bases between. Germline CDR1 and CDR2: MDHEN and SYDVKM. This CDR3 has 12 residues. The CDR3 sequence: CASQVGGTEAFF. CDR3 DNA: TGTGCCAGCCAAGTCGGGGGAACTGAAGCTTTCTTT.

The V call is TRBV6-5, the J call TRBJ1-6, with D perhaps TRBD1 (6 bases). The V gene lost 2 bases and the J gene lost 7 bases, with 9 bases spanning the gap. CDR3 length equals 14 residues. The germline gives CDR1 MNHEY, CDR2 SVGAGI. The DNA for the CDR3 is TGTGCCAGCAGTTACACAGGGCGGAATTCACCCCTCCACTTT. This translates into CASSYTGRNSPLHF.

The chain couples TRBV5-1 to TRBJ2-2, with 9 bases lining up with TRBD2. Trimming took 4 bases from V and 7 from J; bases not matched to a gene: 5. CDR1 and CDR2 from the germline V gene are SGHRS and YFSETQ. The CDR3 contains 14 residues. The CDR3 bases are TGCGCCAGCAGCCGGACTAGCGCCAGCGGGGAGCTGTTTTTT. This gives the protein CASSRTSASGELFF.

The chain combines TRBV2 with TRBJ2-2; 8 bases fit TRBD1. The CDR3 is made up of 14 amino acids. Germline-derived CDR1 and CDR2 are SNHLY and FYNNEI. V shed 6 bases, J shed 4 bases, and the junction held 4 bases outside the gene matches. The CDR3 spells CASSGQGVTGELFF. CDR3 DNA: TGTGCCAGCAGCGGACAGGGTGTCACCGGGGAGCTGTTTTTT.

This clone was counted only a few times. The CDR3 DNA is TGTGCCAGCAGTCTCCCTCGGACAGGGGAAAAGCATGGCTACACCTTC. It yields the protein CASSLPRTGEKHGYTF. The V call is TRBV27, the J call TRBJ1-2, with TRBD1 identical over 9 bases. The CDR3 covers 16 residues. With 5 bases clipped from V and 6 bases from J, the junction kept 13 bases outside the gene matches. Germline V gives CDR1 MNHEY, CDR2 SMNVEV (reference sequence).

The chain couples TRBV2 to TRBJ2-7; 10 bases map to TRBD2. V dropped 5 bases and J dropped 0; count of bases not matched to a gene: 4. Germline CDR1 is SNHLY and CDR2 is FYNNEI. The CDR3 is 15 residues long. CDR3 residues: CASSHGLAASYEQYF. CDR3 in DNA: TGTGCCAGCAGTCACGGACTAGCGGCCTCCTACGAGCAGTACTTC.

This sequence joins TRBV5-3 and TRBJ1-1; TRBD1 is a possible D gene (5 bases). TRBV5-3 is treated as an ORF (open reading frame) with a function not yet certain. V was shortened by 4 bases and J by 1 base, with 14 bases between the two germline ends. CDR3 size: 15 residues. The CDR3 sequence is CARSRSRRANTEAFF. The CDR3 DNA reads as TGTGCCAGAAGCCGCTCGCGCAGGGCGAACACTGAAGCTTTCTTT.

The chain combines TRBV7-9 with TRBJ1-1; weak D call: TRBD1 (5 bases). V was pared by 5 bases and J by 4 bases, with 11 bases between. Germline CDR1 reads SEHNR; CDR2 reads FQNEAQ (reference sequence). CDR3 length: 13 amino acids. CDR3 region: CASSQSQGTEAFF. CDR3 sequence (DNA): TGTGCCAGCAGCCAAAGCCAGGGCACTGAAGCTTTCTTT.

The rearrangement links TRBV29-1 to TRBJ2-1; 7 bases fit TRBD1. Trimming removed 6 bases from V and 9 bases from J; junction bases left unmatched: 5. Germline CDR1 is SQVTM and CDR2 is ANQGSEA. The CDR3 runs 11 residues. Written as DNA, the CDR3 is TGCAGCGTGGGGACAGCCTTTGAGCAGTTCTTC. Protein sequence: CSVGTAFEQFF.

The CDR3 sequence is CASTPATGDLEQYF. The CDR3 DNA reads TGTGCCAGTACCCCGGCGACAGGGGACTTAGAACAGTACTTC. The genes are TRBV11-2 and TRBJ2-7; 8 positions match TRBD1. This CDR3 is built from 14 residues. V was pared by 9 bases and J by 10 bases, with 17 bases of the junction left unmatched. Germline V CDR1 and CDR2: SGHAT, FQNNGV.

This rearrangement joins TRBV19 to TRBJ1-1, with 7 bases fitting TRBD1. Germline loops: CDR1 LNHDA, CDR2 SQIVND (reference sequence). Trimming at V came to 4 bases and at J to 8 bases, leaving 4 bases not matched to a gene. The CDR3 has 12 residues. CDR3 in amino acids: CASSTTGEEAFF. CDR3 sequence (DNA): TGTGCCAGTAGTACTACAGGGGAGGAAGCTTTCTTT.

J is TRBJ2-7 and V is TRBV15, with D possibly being TRBD2 (6 bases). The CDR3 is made up of 15 amino acids. Trimming took off 5 bases at V and 3 bases at J, with 17 bases between the two ends. Germline CDR1 and CDR2: LNHNV and YYDKDF (reference sequence). The CDR3 DNA reads as TGTGCCACCAGCCTCGAGGGAGGACACAGCTACGAGCAGTACTTC. It is translated as CATSLEGGHSYEQYF.

The chain carries TRBV4-1 and TRBJ2-7; D might be TRBD2 (5 bases). The CDR3 sequence is 16 residues long. Germline CDR1 is MGHRA and CDR2 is YSYEKL. Trimming stripped 2 bases from V and 1 base from J, with 15 bases between. The CDR3 spells CASSQPTRKPSYEQYF. CDR3 sequence (DNA): TGCGCCAGCAGCCAACCTACTAGGAAACCGTCCTACGAGCAGTACTTC.

This chain links TRBV5-1 with TRBJ2-1; 9 bases match TRBD1. The CDR3 is made up of 14 amino acids. CDR1 and CDR2 from the germline V gene are SGHRS and YFSETQ. Trimming at V came to 4 bases and at J to 7 bases, leaving 6 bases not matched to a gene. The CDR3 loop is CASSLGTGRNEQFF. The CDR3, as DNA: TGCGCCAGCAGCCTCGGGACAGGGAGGAATGAGCAGTTCTTC.

V usage is TRBV6-1 and J usage is TRBJ1-3; D may be TRBD1 (6 bases). V lost 8 bases and J lost 7, with 12 bases in between. Germline assignment: CDR1 MNHNS and CDR2 SASEGT. CDR3 length: 12 amino acids. This CDR3 reads CASAGEGNTIYF. CDR3 nucleotides: TGTGCCAGCGCAGGGGAGGGGAACACCATATATTTT.

The chain employs TRBV19 and TRBJ1-5, with 9 bases lining up with TRBD1. Trimming removed 5 bases from V and 1 base from J; junction bases left unmatched: 3. The CDR3 contains 15 residues. Germline V lookup: CDR1 LNHDA, CDR2 SQIVND (reference sequence). CDR3 residues: CASSLGQGSNQPQHF. CDR3 bases: TGTGCCAGTAGTCTGGGACAGGGCAGCAATCAGCCCCAGCATTTT.

The CDR3 here is CASQVAGGYNEQFF. In DNA, the CDR3 is TGTGCCAGCCAGGTAGCGGGGGGGTACAATGAGCAGTTCTTC. J is TRBJ2-1 and V is TRBV19, with 11 bases matching TRBD2. Germline CDR1 is LNHDA and CDR2 is SQIVND (reference sequence). The CDR3 sequence is 14 residues long. The trim removed 9 bases at V and 4 bases at J, leaving 5 bases unmatched. Full variable domain (outside the CDR3, taken from reference TRBV19 and TRBJ2-1): DGGITQSPKYLFRKEGQNVTLSCEQNLNHDAMYWYRQDPGQGLRLIYYSQIVNDFQKGDIAEGYSVSREKKESFPLTVTSAQKNPTAFYLCASQVAGGYNEQFFGPGTRLTVL.